This TCR beta chain was captured in a study of early T cells in non-severe SARS-CoV-2 infection. In the study overall: RNA in bulk from unsorted whole blood was sequenced, and chains were unpaired.

Points from the study as a whole: Lookups in VDJdb leaned toward anti-spike CD8 responses and missed private and CD4 specificities.

The CDR3 spans 15 residues. The V and J ends lost 4 bases and 2 bases respectively, with 15 bases between them. Germline assignment: CDR1 LGHDT and CDR2 YNNKEL (reference sequence). Individual cDNA molecules were tagged with unique molecular identifiers. One entry per CDR3 protein results from TCRdb running MiXCR on the 5' RACE reads. The sample yields tens of thousands of distinct CDR3 sequences, roughly 9% seen once. For this clonotype: The antigen is unknown.

This TCR was recovered from an adult who was a healthcare worker with PCR-confirmed SARS-CoV-2 infection or an uninfected control (not recorded which). The sample comprised whole blood. The chain recombines TRBV3-1 with TRBJ2-7; D is perhaps TRBD1 (6 bases). The CDR3 loop is CASSPAGTMAYEQYF. CDR3 DNA sequence: TGTGCCAGCAGCCCAGCCGGGACAATGGCCTACGAGCAGTACTTC.